What follows are 8 T cell receptor beta chains derived from one specimen sequenced in a study of T cell responses to AZD1222 COVID-19 vaccine. This table comes from immunoSEQ multiplex PCR, and its TCRdb copy is limited to in-frame clones, with some not included. The data hold 75,000 to 95,000 clones, with about 88% observed a single time. The material sequenced was peripheral blood, taken on day 0 of AZD1222 vaccination. These receptors all stem from an adult in good health.

J is TRBJ1-1 and V is TRBV5-4; weak D call: TRBD1 (6 bases). The CDR3 consists of 15 residues. Trimming removed 3 bases from V and 0 bases from J, with 12 bases in between. Germline V gene lookup returns CDR1 SGHNT and CDR2 YYREEE (reference sequence). CDR3 DNA: TGTGCCAGCAGCTCTGGACAGACCATGAACACTGAAGCTTTCTTT. Protein product: CASSSGQTMNTEAFF.

The genes are TRBV5-6 and TRBJ1-6; 8 bases are a match to TRBD1. J lost 10 bases, V lost 3 bases, and 9 bases had no gene match. Germline CDR1 reads SGHDT; CDR2 reads YYEEEE. The CDR3 has 15 residues. The CDR3 DNA reads as TGTGCCAGCAGCTACGGACAGGGAAGAGGGTCACCCCTCCACTTT. Encoded protein: CASSYGQGRGSPLHF.

This sequence joins TRBV6-5 and TRBJ1-5; D uncertain. Germline V gene lookup returns CDR1 MNHEY and CDR2 SVGAGI. This CDR3 comprises 14 residues. Trimming cost V 9 bases and J 6 bases, with 18 bases left between them. The CDR3 spells CASGCVVCGQPQHF. The CDR3 bases are TGTGCCAGTGGATGTGTGGTTTGCGGTCAGCCCCAGCATTTT.

The rearrangement links TRBV5-1 to TRBJ2-3; D is ambiguous. V was shortened by 5 bases and J by 4 bases, with 20 bases between the two germline ends. Per the germline V gene, CDR1 is SGHRS and CDR2 is YFSETQ. The CDR3 extends over 16 amino acids. The CDR3 spells CASRARPTVGADTQYF. As DNA, the CDR3 is TGCGCCAGCAGGGCAAGACCCACAGTGGGCGCAGATACGCAGTATTTT. Based on the CDR3 plus reference TRBV5-1 and TRBJ2-3, the full variable domain is KAGVTQTPRYLIKTRGQQVTLSCSPISGHRSVSWYQQTPGQGLQFLFEYFSETQRNKGNFPGRFSGRQFSNSRSEMNVSTLELGDSALYLCASRARPTVGADTQYFGPGTRLTVL.

The rearrangement uses TRBV19 and TRBJ2-6; possibly TRBD1 for D (6 bases). The germline V gene has CDR1 LNHDA and CDR2 SQIVND (reference sequence). There are 17 residues in the CDR3. The V gene lost 9 bases and the J gene lost 0 bases, with 18 bases spanning the gap. DNA for the CDR3: TGTGCCAGCAAACCGGGACATGATGACTCTGGGGCCAACGTCCTGACTTTC. It is translated as CASKPGHDDSGANVLTF.

This chain links TRBV3-1 (or the pseudogene TRBV3-2) with TRBJ2-3, with D possibly called TRBD1 or TRBD2 (7 bases each). This CDR3 has 17 amino acids. V lost 3 bases to trimming and J lost 5 bases, with 21 bases between them. Germline V CDR1 and CDR2: LGHDT, YNNKEL (reference sequence). CDR3 in DNA: TGTGCCAGCAGCCATCGAATGGGGCCAGGGGGGGGAGATACGCAGTATTTT. Protein: CASSHRMGPGGGDTQYF.

This clone is medium-sized (0.01 to 0.1%) by share. The gene calls are TRBV9 and TRBJ1-4; no definite D call. CDR3 length: 15 amino acids. Trimming took off 0 bases at V and 5 bases at J, with 11 bases between the two ends. Germline V gene sequence: CDR1 SGDLS, CDR2 YYNGEE. The CDR3 bases are TGTGCCAGCAGCGTAGACGTCAGCGGGAATGAAAAACTGTTTTTT. This codes for CASSVDVSGNEKLFF.

This sequence joins TRBV28 and TRBJ1-1; maybe TRBD1 (6 bases). CDR3 length: 14 residues. Germline-derived CDR1 and CDR2 are MDHEN and SYDVKM. The V and J ends lost 5 bases and 4 bases respectively, with 14 bases between them. The DNA for the CDR3 is TGTGCCAGCAGTCCCTACAGGGATGGCACTGAAGCTTTCTTT. Its protein is CASSPYRDGTEAFF.